The 3 T cell receptor beta chains below come from one sample, sequenced in a study of blood T cell repertoires in COVID-19. Method: immunoSEQ multiplex PCR; TCRdb's copy keeps in-frame clones and lacks some. Of some 220,000 clones listed, approximately 80% were seen once; the top ten hold around 9.5%. Sequenced material: peripheral blood. The receptors stem from a man in his forties or fifties with active or convalescent COVID-19.

This chain links TRBV4-1 with TRBJ2-7, with 8 bases matching TRBD2. The CDR3 contains 16 residues. The germline CDR1 and CDR2 sequences are MGHRA and YSYEKL. The CDR3 coding sequence is TGCGCCCGCAGCAACCGGGGGGGGGCCCATTCCTACGAGCAGTACGTC. It is translated as CARSNRGGAHSYEQYV.

This chain uses TRBV28 with TRBJ2-3; TRBD2 aligns across 7 bases. The CDR3 is made up of 14 amino acids. The germline gives CDR1 MDHEN, CDR2 SYDVKM. V trimming: 5 bases; J trimming: 2 bases; junction bases outside the gene matches: 4. DNA for the CDR3: TGTGCCAGCAGTCCAGGACTAGTCACAGATACGCAGTATTTT. Its translation is CASSPGLVTDTQYF.

The chain links TRBV10-3 to TRBJ2-5, with D possibly matching TRBD1 (5 bases). V was trimmed by 3 bases and J by 0 bases, leaving 11 bases between them. Per the germline V gene, CDR1 is ENHRY and CDR2 is SYGVKD. The CDR3 extends over 15 amino acids. The CDR3, as DNA: TGTGCCATCAGTGACTCGGGCAGGGACCAAGAGACCCAGTACTTC. Translation gives CAISDSGRDQETQYF.